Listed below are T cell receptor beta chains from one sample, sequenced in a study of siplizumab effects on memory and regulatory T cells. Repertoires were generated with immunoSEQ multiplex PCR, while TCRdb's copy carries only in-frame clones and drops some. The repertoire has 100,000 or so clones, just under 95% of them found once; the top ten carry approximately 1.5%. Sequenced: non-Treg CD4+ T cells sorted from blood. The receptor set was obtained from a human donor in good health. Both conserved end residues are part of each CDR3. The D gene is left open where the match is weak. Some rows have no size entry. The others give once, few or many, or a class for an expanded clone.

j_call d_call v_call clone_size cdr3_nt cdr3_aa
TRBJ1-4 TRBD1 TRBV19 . TGTGCCAGTAGTATTATAGGGACAGCAACTAATGAAAAACTGTTTTTT CASSIIGTATNEKLFF
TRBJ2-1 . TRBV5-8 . TGTGCCAGCAGCTTGGTCGGCCAAGCCTTCTCCTACAATGAGCAGTTCTTC CASSLVGQAFSYNEQFF
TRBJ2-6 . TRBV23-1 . TGCGCCAGCAGTCACGAGCCACCGCATCGGGACAACGTCCTGACTTTC CASSHEPPHRDNVLTF
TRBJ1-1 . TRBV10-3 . TGTGCCATCACCCTACACATGAACACTGAAGCTTTCTTT CAITLHMNTEAFF
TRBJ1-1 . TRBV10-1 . TGCGCCAGCAGTGAAGGGCCTAACACTGAAGCTTTCTTT CASSEGPNTEAFF
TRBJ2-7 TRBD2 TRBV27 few TGTGCCAGCAGTCCAGGACTAGCGGGGTACTACGAGCAGTACTTC CASSPGLAGYYEQYF
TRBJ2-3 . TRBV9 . TGTGCCAGCAGCGTTTCGAGTGAGTCCAGCACAGATACGCAGTATTTT CASSVSSESSTDTQYF
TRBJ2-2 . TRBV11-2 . TGTGCCAGCAGCTTAGTCTCCTACAGGTTTGCCGGGGAGCTGTTTTTT CASSLVSYRFAGELFF
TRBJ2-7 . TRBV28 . TGTGCCAGCTGGACAGTTGAGGTGGGCGAGCAGTACTTC CASWTVEVGEQYF
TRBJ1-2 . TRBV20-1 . TGCAGTGCCAGGACCGCGGGGGGCTACACCTTC CSARTAGGYTF
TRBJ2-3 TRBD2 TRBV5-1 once TGCGCCAGCAGCTTAGCCGGGACTAGCGGGGCAAACACAGATACGCAGTATTTT CASSLAGTSGANTDTQYF
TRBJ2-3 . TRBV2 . TGTGCCAGCCTCCAGCGCCAGGGAGATACGCAGTATTTT CASLQRQGDTQYF
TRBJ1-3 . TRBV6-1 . TGTGCCAGCCAAGCAGGCGCAGGAAACACCATATATTTT CASQAGAGNTIYF
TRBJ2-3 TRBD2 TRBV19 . TGTGCCAGTAGTATAATCGCAGGACTAGCGAGGACAGATACGCAGTATTTT CASSIIAGLARTDTQYF
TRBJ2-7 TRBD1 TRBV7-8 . TGTGCCAGCAGCTTTACCGGGACAGGAAAGGGCGAGCAGTACTTC CASSFTGTGKGEQYF
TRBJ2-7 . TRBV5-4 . TGTGCCAGCAGCCGGGACAACTACGAGCAGTACTTC CASSRDNYEQYF
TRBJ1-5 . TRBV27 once TGTGCCAGCAGTTATTGGAGCAATCAGCCCCAGCATTTT CASSYWSNQPQHF
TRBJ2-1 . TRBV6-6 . TGTGCCAGCTTGGCAGGGTCAGACAATGAGCAGTTCTTC CASLAGSDNEQFF
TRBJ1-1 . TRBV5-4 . TGTGCCAGCAGTCCACCGGGACGGGCCACTGAAGCTTTCTTT CASSPPGRATEAFF
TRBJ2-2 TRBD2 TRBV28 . TGTGCCAGCAGTTATATAGCGGGAGGGCCCTTGGGGGAGCTGTTTTTT CASSYIAGGPLGELFF
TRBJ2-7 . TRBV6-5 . TGTGCCAGCAGTCACTACGAGCAGTACTTC CASSHYEQYF
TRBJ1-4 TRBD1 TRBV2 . TGTGCCAGCCTAAACAGGGGTGCAACTAATGAAAAACTGTTTTTT CASLNRGATNEKLFF
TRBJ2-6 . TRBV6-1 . TGTGCCAGCAGTGTCAGGGGATCCGGGGCCAACGTCCTGACTTTC CASSVRGSGANVLTF
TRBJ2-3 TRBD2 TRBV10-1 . TGCGCCAGCAGTGAGTCGGGACTAGGAACGGCAGATACGCAGTATTTT CASSESGLGTADTQYF
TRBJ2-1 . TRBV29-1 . TGCAGCGTTGACCGCCCCGGCCGAAGCTACAATGAGCAGTTCTTC CSVDRPGRSYNEQFF
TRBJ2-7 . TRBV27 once TGTGCCAGCAGTTTATGGGCCTCCTACGAGCAGTACTTC CASSLWASYEQYF
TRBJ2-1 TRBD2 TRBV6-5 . TGTGCCAGCAGTTACAGCGGGGGTGAGAGCTACAATGAGCAGTTCTTC CASSYSGGESYNEQFF
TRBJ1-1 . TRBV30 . TGTGCCTGGAGTAATTTGGGGAGGACGGAAGCTTTCTTT CAWSNLGRTEAFF
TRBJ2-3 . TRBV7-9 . TGTGCCAGCAGCTTAGGGGGGCCGAAGATAGATACGCAGTATTTT CASSLGGPKIDTQYF
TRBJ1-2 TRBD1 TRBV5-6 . TGTGCCAGCAGCCCTAGGACAGGGAATGGCTACACCTTC CASSPRTGNGYTF
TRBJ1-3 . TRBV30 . TGTGCCTGGAGTAAGACTGCCTCTGGAAACACCATATATTTT CAWSKTASGNTIYF
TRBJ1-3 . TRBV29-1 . TGCAGCGTTGAATGGTCAGGCGTCTCTGGAAACACCATATATTTT CSVEWSGVSGNTIYF
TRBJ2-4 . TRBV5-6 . TGTGCCAGCAGCCACCAAGGGGCAGGGCCTGTAGCCAAAAACATTCAGTACTTC CASSHQGAGPVAKNIQYF
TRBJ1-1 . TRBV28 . TGTGCCAGCAGTTTATTAGTGGGAGTAGCTTTCTTT CASSLLVGVAFF
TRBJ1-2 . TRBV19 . TGTGCCAGTAGGTCGGGGGTGGAGACCTATGGCTACACCTTC CASRSGVETYGYTF
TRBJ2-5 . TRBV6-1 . TGTGCCAGCAGTGCCGTACAAGAGACCCAGTACTTC CASSAVQETQYF
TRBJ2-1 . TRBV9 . TGTGCCAGCAGCGCCCCGGGGCTAGTGGGGTACAATGAGCAGTTCTTC CASSAPGLVGYNEQFF
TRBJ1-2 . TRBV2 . TGTGCCAGCAGTGTGCGGGGGAGGGATGGCTACACCTTC CASSVRGRDGYTF
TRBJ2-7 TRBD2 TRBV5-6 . TGTGCCAGCAGCCGCCGGGCGGGAGTTTCCTCCTACGAGCAGTACTTC CASSRRAGVSSYEQYF
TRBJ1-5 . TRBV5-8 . TGTGCCAGCAGCGGGAGGGTGTCGTTGTCTAGCAATCAGCCCCAGCATTTT CASSGRVSLSSNQPQHF
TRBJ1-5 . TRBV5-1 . TGCGCCAGCAGGGGCTACAGCTTCAATCAGCCCCAGCATTTT CASRGYSFNQPQHF
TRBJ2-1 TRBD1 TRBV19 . TGTGCCAGTAGTATAATGGGACAGCTGCAGTTCTTC CASSIMGQLQFF
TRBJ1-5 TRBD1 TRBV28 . TGTGCCAGCAGTCGCCAGGGGGGCGCGAGGCCCCAGCATTTT CASSRQGGARPQHF
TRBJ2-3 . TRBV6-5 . TGTGCCAGCAAGCGTAGTAGAGCAGATACGCAGTATTTT CASKRSRADTQYF
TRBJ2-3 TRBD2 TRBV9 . TGTGCCAGCAGCGCACTAGCGGGAAGAGGAGATACGCAGTATTTT CASSALAGRGDTQYF
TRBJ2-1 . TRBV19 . TGTGCCAGTAAAGGAGAGTACTACAATGAGCAGTTCTTC CASKGEYYNEQFF
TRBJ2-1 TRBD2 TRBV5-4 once TGTGCCAGCAGTTCTAGCGGGAGTTCCTACAATGAGCAGTTCTTC CASSSSGSSYNEQFF
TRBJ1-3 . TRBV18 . TGTGCCAGCTCACCACTTGACAAAACAGGCTCTGGAAACACCATATATTTT CASSPLDKTGSGNTIYF
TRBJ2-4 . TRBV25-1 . TGTGCCAGCAGTGGGTTGGGCGGCATTCAGTACTTC CASSGLGGIQYF
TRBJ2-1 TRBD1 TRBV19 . TGTGCCAGTAGCCCGAGACAGGGCACCTACAATGAGCAGTTCTTC CASSPRQGTYNEQFF
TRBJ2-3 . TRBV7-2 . TGTGCCAGCAGCCCGGGACTTAGCACAGATACGCAGTATTTT CASSPGLSTDTQYF
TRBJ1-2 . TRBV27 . TGTGCCAGCAGTTCCGCCCGGGACCAACGACTCCTCTATGGCTACACCTTC CASSSARDQRLLYGYTF
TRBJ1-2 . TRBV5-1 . TGCGCCAGCAACACAGGTGAACACTATGGCTACACCTTC CASNTGEHYGYTF
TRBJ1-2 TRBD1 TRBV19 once TGTGCCAGTAGTAGGCGACGGGGACAGGGCACTAACTATGGCTACACCTTC CASSRRRGQGTNYGYTF
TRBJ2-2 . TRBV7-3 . TGTGCCAGCAGCATTGGCACCGGGGAGCTGTTTTTT CASSIGTGELFF
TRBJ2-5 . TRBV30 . TGTGCCTGGAGTATAGGACTATTCCAAGGGACCCAGTACTTC CAWSIGLFQGTQYF